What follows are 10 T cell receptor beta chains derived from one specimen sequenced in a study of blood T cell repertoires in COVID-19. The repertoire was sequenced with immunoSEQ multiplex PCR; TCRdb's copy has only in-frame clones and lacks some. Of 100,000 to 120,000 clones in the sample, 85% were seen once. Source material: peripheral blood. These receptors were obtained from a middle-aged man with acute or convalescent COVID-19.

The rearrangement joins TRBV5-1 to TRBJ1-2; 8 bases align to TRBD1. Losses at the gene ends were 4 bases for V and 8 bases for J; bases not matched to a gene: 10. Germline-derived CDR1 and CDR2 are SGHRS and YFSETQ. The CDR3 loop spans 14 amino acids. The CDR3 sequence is CASSPTAGGSGYTF. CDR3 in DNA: TGCGCCAGCAGCCCCACGGCAGGGGGCAGCGGCTACACCTTC.

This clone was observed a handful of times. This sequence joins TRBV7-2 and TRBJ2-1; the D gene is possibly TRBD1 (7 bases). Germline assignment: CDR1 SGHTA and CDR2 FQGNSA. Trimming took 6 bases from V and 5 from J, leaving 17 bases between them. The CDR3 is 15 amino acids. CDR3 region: CASSRTGERDNEQFF. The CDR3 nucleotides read TGTGCCAGCAGTCGAACAGGGGAGCGGGACAATGAGCAGTTCTTC.

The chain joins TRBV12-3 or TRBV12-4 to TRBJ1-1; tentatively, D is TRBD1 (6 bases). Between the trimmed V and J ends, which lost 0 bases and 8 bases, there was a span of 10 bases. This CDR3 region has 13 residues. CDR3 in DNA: TGTGCCAGCAGTTTAGCCATGGACAGAGAAGCTTTCTTT. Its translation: CASSLAMDREAFF.

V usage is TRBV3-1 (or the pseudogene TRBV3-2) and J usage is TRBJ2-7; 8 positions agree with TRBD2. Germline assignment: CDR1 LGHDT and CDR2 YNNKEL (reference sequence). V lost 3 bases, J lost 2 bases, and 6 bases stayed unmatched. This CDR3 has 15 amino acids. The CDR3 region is CASSHTPGLAYEQYF. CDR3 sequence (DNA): TGTGCCAGCAGCCACACGCCGGGACTAGCCTACGAGCAGTACTTC.

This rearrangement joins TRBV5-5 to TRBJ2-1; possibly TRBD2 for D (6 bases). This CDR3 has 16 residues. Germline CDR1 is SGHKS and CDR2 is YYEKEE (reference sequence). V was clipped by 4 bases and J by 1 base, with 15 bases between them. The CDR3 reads CASSPVFRGSYNEQFF. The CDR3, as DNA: TGTGCCAGCAGCCCCGTTTTTCGGGGGTCCTACAATGAGCAGTTCTTC.

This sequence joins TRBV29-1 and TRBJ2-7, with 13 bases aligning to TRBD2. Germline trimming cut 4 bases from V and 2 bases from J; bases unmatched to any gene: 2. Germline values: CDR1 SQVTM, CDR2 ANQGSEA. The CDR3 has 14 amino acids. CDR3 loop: CSVVGTSGTYEQYF. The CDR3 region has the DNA TGCAGCGTTGTCGGGACTAGCGGGACCTACGAGCAGTACTTC.

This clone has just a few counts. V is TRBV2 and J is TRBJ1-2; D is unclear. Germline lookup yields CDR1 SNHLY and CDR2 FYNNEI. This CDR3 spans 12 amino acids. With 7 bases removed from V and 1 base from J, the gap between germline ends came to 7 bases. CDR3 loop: CASNGGNYGYTF. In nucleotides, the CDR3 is TGTGCCAGCAACGGCGGTAACTATGGCTACACCTTC.

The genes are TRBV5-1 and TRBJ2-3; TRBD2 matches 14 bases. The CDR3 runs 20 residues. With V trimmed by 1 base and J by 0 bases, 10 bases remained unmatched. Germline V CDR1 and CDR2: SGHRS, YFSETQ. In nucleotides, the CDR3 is TGCGCCAGCAGCTTGCGAATCGGGACTAGCGGGGGAGCTAGCACAGATACGCAGTATTTT. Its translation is CASSLRIGTSGGASTDTQYF.

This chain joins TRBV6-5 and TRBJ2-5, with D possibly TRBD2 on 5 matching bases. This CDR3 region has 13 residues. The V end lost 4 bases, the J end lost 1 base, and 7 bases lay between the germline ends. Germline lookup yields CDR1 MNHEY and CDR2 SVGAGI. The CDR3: CASSLASQETQYF. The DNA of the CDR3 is TGTGCCAGCAGTTTAGCGAGCCAAGAGACCCAGTACTTC.

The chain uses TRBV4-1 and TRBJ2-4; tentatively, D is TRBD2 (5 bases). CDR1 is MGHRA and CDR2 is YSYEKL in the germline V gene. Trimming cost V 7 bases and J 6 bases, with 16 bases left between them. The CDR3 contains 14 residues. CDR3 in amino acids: CASKLSPLANIQYF. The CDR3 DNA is TGCGCCAGCAAGCTGTCTCCCCTAGCAAACATTCAGTACTTC.